This TCR beta chain comes out of a study of T cell responses to AZD1222 COVID-19 vaccine. The table came from immunoSEQ multiplex PCR; TCRdb's copy has only in-frame clones and leaves some out. The profile shows about 52,000 clones, over 80% of them singletons. Germline CDR1 reads WNHNN; CDR2 reads SYGVQD (reference sequence). There are 13 residues in the CDR3. The V and J ends lost 6 bases and 4 bases, in that order; junction bases with no gene match: 4. The source material was peripheral blood, sampled 28 days after the second AZD1222 dose. The receptor comes from an adult who received the AZD1222 COVID-19 vaccine. This sequence joins TRBV10-1 and TRBJ2-7; 9 bases align to TRBD1. The CDR3, as DNA: TGCGCCAGCAGCCTCGGGACAGGGTACGAGCAGTACTTC. Amino acid sequence: CASSLGTGYEQYF.